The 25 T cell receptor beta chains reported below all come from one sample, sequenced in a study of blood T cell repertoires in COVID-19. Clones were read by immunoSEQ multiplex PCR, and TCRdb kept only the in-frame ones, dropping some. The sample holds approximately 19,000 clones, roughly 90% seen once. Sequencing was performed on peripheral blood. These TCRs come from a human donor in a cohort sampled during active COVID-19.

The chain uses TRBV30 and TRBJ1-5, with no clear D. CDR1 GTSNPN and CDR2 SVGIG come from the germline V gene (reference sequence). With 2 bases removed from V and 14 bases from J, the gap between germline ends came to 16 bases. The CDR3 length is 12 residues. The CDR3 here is CAWSPAGILKHF. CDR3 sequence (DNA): TGTGCCTGGAGTCCCGCCGGGATACTTAAGCATTTT.

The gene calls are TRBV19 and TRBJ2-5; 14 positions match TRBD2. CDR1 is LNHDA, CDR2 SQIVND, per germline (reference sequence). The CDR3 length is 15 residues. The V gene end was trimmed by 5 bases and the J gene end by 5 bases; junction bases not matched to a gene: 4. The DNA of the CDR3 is TGTGCCAGTAGTGAGACTAGCGGGGGGGCCGAGACCCAGTACTTC. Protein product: CASSETSGGAETQYF.

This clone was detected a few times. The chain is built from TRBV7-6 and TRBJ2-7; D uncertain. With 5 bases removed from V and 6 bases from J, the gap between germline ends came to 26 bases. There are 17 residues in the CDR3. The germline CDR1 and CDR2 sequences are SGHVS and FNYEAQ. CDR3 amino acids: CASSPLGITLIPSEQYF. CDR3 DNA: TGTGCCAGCAGCCCCTTAGGTATAACCCTAATACCTAGCGAGCAGTACTTC.

Here the CDR3 reads CASSYSRGLSHSPLHF. The CDR3 coding sequence is TGTGCCAGCAGTTACTCGCGGGGGCTAAGTCACTCACCCCTCCACTTT. The V call is TRBV6-5, the J call TRBJ1-6; D perhaps matches TRBD1 (6 bases). The germline V gene encodes CDR1 MNHEY and CDR2 SVGAGI. This CDR3 has 16 amino acids. V dropped 0 bases and J dropped 10 bases, with 16 bases sitting between them.

CDR3 amino acids: CAWSRWGGNYGYTF. Here the CDR3 DNA reads TGTGCCTGGAGTCGGTGGGGGGGGAACTATGGCTACACCTTC. The gene calls are TRBV30 and TRBJ1-2, with a weak D call TRBD1 (5 bases). V gave up 2 bases and J gave up 2 bases, with 12 bases separating them. The germline gives CDR1 GTSNPN, CDR2 SVGIG (reference sequence). This CDR3 is 14 amino acids long.

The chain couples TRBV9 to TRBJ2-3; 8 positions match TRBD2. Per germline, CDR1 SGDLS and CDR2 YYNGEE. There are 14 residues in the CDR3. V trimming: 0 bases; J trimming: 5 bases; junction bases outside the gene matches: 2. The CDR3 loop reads CASSVAGGGDTQYF. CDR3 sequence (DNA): TGTGCCAGCAGCGTAGCGGGGGGGGGAGATACGCAGTATTTT.

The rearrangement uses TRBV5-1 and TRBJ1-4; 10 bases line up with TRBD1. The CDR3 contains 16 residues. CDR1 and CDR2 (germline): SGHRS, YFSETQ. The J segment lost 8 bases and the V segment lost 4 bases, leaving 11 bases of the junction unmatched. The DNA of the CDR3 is TGCGCCAGCAGCGCGACCTCGGGACAGGGGAGAGAAAAACTGTTTTTT. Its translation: CASSATSGQGREKLFF.

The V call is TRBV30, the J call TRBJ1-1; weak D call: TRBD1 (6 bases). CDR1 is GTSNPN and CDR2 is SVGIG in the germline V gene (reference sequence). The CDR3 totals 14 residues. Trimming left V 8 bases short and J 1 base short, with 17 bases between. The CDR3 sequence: CAREGGDTNTEAFF. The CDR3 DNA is TGTGCCCGAGAGGGGGGGGATACGAACACTGAAGCTTTCTTT.

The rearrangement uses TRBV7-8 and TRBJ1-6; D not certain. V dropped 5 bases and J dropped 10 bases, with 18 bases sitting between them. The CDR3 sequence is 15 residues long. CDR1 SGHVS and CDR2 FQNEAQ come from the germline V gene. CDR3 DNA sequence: TGTGCCAGCAGCCCCCCCGGGAGGGAAGAATCACCCCTCCACTTT. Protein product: CASSPPGREESPLHF.

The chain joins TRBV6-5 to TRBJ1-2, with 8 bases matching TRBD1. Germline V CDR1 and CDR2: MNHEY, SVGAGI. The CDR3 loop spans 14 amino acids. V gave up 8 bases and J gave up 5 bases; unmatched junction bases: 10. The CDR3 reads CASLERTGRYGYTF. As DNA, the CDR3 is TGTGCCAGCCTAGAAAGGACAGGGAGGTATGGCTACACCTTC.

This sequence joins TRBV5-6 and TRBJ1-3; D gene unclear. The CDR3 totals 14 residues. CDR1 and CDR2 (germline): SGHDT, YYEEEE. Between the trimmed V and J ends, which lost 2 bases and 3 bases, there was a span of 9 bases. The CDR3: CASSFWASGNTIYF. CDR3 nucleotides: TGTGCCAGCAGCTTCTGGGCGAGTGGAAACACCATATATTTT.

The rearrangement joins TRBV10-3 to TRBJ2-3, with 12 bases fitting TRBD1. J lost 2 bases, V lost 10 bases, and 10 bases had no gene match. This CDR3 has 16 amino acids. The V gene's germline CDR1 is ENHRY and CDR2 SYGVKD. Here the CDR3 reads CATRRDRGPDTDTQYF. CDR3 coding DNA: TGTGCCACCCGCCGGGACAGGGGGCCAGACACAGATACGCAGTATTTT.

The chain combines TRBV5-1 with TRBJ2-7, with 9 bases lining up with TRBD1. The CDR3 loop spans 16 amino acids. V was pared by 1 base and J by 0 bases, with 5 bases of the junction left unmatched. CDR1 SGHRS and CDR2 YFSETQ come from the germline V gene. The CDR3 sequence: CASSLPGTGSSYEQYF. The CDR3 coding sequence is TGCGCCAGCAGCTTGCCCGGGACAGGGAGCTCCTACGAGCAGTACTTC.

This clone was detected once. CDR3 nucleotides: TGTGCCAGCAGGAGAGGGACATTCTACGAGCAGTACTTC. As protein: CASRRGTFYEQYF. This sequence joins TRBV6-5 and TRBJ2-7; the D gene is possibly TRBD1 (6 bases). The germline V and J ends were trimmed by 6 bases and 3 bases, with 12 bases remaining between them. This CDR3 comprises 13 residues. Germline CDR1 reads MNHEY; CDR2 reads SVGAGI.

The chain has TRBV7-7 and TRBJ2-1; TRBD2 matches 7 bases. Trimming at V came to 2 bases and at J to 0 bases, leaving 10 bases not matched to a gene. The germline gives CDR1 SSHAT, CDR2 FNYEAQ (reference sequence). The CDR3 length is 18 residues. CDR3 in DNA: TGTGCCAGCAGCTTACTCCAAGCGGGGCCCAGCTCCTACAATGAGCAGTTCTTC. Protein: CASSLLQAGPSSYNEQFF.

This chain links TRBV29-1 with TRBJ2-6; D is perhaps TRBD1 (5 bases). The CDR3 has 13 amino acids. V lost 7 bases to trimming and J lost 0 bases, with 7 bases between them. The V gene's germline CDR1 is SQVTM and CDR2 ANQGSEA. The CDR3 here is CSADISGANVLTF. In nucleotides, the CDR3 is TGCAGCGCGGACATCTCTGGGGCCAACGTCCTGACTTTC.

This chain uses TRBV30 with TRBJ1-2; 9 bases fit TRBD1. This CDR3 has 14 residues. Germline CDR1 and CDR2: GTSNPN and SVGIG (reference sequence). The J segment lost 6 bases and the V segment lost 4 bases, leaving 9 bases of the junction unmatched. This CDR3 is CAWIVQTGGHGYTF. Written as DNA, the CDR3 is TGTGCCTGGATCGTACAAACAGGGGGCCATGGCTACACCTTC.

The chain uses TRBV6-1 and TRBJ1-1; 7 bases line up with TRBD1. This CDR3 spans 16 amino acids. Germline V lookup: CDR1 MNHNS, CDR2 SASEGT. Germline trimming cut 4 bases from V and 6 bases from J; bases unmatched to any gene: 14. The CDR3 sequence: CASSAPRTGNNAEAFF. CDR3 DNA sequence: TGTGCCAGCAGTGCCCCAAGGACAGGAAATAACGCTGAAGCTTTCTTT.

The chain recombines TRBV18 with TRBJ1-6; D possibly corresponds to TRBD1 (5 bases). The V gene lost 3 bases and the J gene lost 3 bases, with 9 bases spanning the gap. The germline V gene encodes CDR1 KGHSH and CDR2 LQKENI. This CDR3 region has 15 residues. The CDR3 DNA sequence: TGTGCCAGCTCACCCGACAGTATCTATAATTCACCCCTCCACTTT. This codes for CASSPDSIYNSPLHF.

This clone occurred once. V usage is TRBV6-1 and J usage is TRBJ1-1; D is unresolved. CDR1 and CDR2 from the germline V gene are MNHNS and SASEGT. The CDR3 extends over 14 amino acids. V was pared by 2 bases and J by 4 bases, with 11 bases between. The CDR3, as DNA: TGTGCCAGCAGTGAATTGGGAGTTGGCACTGAAGCTTTCTTT. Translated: CASSELGVGTEAFF.

In nucleotides, the CDR3 is TGCGCCAGCAGCTTGCCTGGGACAGGGCCCCACGAGCAGTACTTC. This translates into CASSLPGTGPHEQYF. This sequence joins TRBV5-1 and TRBJ2-7, with 9 bases aligning to TRBD1. CDR3 size: 15 residues. V dropped 1 base and J dropped 5; count of bases not matched to a gene: 7. Germline-derived CDR1 and CDR2 are SGHRS and YFSETQ.

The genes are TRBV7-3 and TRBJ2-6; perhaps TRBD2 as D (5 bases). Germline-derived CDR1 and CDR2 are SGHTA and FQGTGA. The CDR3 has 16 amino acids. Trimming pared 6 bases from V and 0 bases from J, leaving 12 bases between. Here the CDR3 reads CASSRTGNSGANVLTF. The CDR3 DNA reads TGTGCCAGCAGTAGGACGGGGAACTCTGGGGCCAACGTCCTGACTTTC.

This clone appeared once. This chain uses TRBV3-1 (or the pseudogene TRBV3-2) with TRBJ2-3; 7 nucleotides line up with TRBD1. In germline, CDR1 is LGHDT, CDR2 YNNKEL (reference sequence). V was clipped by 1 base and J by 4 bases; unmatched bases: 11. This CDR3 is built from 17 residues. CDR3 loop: CASSQVLLGQGADTQYF. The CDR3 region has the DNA TGTGCCAGCAGCCAAGTTTTGCTTGGCCAGGGGGCAGATACGCAGTATTTT.

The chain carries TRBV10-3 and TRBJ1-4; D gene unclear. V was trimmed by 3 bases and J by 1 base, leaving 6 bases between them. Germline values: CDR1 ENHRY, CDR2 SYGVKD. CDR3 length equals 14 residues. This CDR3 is CAISDGRTNEKLFF. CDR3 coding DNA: TGTGCCATCAGTGACGGTCGAACTAATGAAAAACTGTTTTTT.

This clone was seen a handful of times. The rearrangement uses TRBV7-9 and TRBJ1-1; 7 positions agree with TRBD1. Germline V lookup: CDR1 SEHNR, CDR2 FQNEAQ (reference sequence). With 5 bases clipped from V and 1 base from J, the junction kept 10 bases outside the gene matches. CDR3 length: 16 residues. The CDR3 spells CASSPDFQGGNTEAFF. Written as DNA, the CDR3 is TGTGCCAGCAGCCCAGATTTCCAGGGGGGGAACACTGAAGCTTTCTTT.